The 3 T cell receptor beta chains below all came from one sample that was sequenced in a study of cytomegalovirus exposure and HLA in healthy donors. Amplification used 60 Vbeta primers and 13 Jbeta primers. The method was immunoSEQ multiplex PCR; TCRdb's version includes in-frame clones alone and lacks a portion of them. Of under 200,000 clones in the sample, approximately 81% were seen once. Sequencing was carried out using PBMCs. These TCRs come from a man aged 18 to 29 in good health and CMV-seronegative.

DNA of the CDR3: TGTGCCAGCAGCTCCGGGACTAGCGGTTACTCCTACAATGAGCAGTTCTTC. Translated, it gives CASSSGTSGYSYNEQFF. The chain uses TRBV5-6 and TRBJ2-1, with 11 bases aligning to TRBD2. CDR1 is SGHDT, CDR2 YYEEEE, per germline. The CDR3 contains 17 residues. The trim removed 3 bases at V and 0 bases at J, leaving 5 bases unmatched.

This rearrangement joins TRBV29-1 to TRBJ2-2; 7 bases are shared with TRBD2. CDR1 SQVTM and CDR2 ANQGSEA come from the germline V gene. This CDR3 contains 14 residues. V was pared by 7 bases and J by 6 bases, with 11 bases of the junction left unmatched. DNA of the CDR3: TGCAGCGCCGACGTCCCTAGCGGTTCCGGGGAGCTGTTTTTT. This codes for CSADVPSGSGELFF.

The J gene is TRBJ1-3, the V gene TRBV18; D remains ambiguous. Germline V CDR1 and CDR2: KGHSH, LQKENI. V lost 2 bases and J lost 2, with 10 bases in between. The CDR3 extends over 15 amino acids. CDR3 loop: CASSPSSEAGNTIYF. DNA for the CDR3: TGTGCCAGCTCACCATCGTCAGAGGCTGGAAACACCATATATTTT.